This T cell receptor beta chain was identified in a study of cytomegalovirus exposure and HLA in healthy donors. Overall study context: Unique TCRs numbering around 80 million, obtained from HLA-typed donors, made up an early data release. Findings of the study overall: The productive fraction for most TCR beta V segments was about 87% or about 30% in an earlier analysis. With further analysis later on, most CMV-associated TCR beta chains appeared HLA-restricted.

Researchers ran the PCR with 60 Vbeta and 13 Jbeta primers. Method: immunoSEQ multiplex PCR; TCRdb's copy keeps in-frame clones and lacks some. The data show under 200,000 clones, about 88% seen once. In the case of this clone: Its antigen is currently unknown.

The CDR3 has 16 residues. The germline V gene has CDR1 MDHEN and CDR2 SYDVKM. Trimming cost V 4 bases and J 4 bases; bases outside gene matches: 8. The genes are TRBV28 and TRBJ1-5; 9 positions match TRBD1. The sequencing input was PBMCs. The clonotype originates from a woman between 25 and 40 years old in good health and CMV-seronegative. The CDR3 loop reads CASSSWDRVGNQPQHF. The CDR3, as DNA: TGTGCCAGCAGTTCCTGGGACAGGGTGGGTAATCAGCCCCAGCATTTT.